This TCR beta chain was recorded in a study of identical twins. TCRdb reanalysed the 5' RACE reads using MiXCR and keeps one entry per CDR3 protein. This sample carries 450,000 or so distinct CDR3 sequences, about 24% of them seen once, and the ten largest clones take roughly 3%. Germline V gene sequence: CDR1 SQVTM, CDR2 ANQGSEA. There are 14 residues in the CDR3. Between the trimmed V and J ends, which lost 7 bases and 8 bases, there was a span of 23 bases. As for this clonotype: Its antigen is unidentified.

General study findings and limits: Researchers reported excess low generation probability among twin-shared out-of-frame alpha sequences.

These data also formed part of another study, on T cells expressing NK-cell markers. That publication notes: Dominance of the CD3+CD56-NKG2C+ fraction by these clonotypes also held in a handful of donors.

This clonotype was sampled from a woman aged 18-30 years in good health. Source material: CD4+ T cells sorted from blood. The chain is built from TRBV29-1 and TRBJ1-2, with D tentatively TRBD1 (5 bases). In DNA, the CDR3 is TGCAGCGCCTTGAAATCTAGAGGACATGACGGCTACACCTTC. Translation gives CSALKSRGHDGYTF.